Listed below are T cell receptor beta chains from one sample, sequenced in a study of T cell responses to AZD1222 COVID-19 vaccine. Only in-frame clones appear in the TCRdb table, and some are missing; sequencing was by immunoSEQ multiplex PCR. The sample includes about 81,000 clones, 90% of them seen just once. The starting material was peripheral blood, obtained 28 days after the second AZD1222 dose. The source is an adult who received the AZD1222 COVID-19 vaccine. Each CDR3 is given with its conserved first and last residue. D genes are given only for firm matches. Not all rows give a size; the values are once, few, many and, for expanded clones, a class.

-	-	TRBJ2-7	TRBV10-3	CAISDPQGGTSEQYF	TGTGCCATCAGTGACCCGCAGGGGGGGACGTCCGAGCAGTACTTC
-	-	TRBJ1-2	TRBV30	CAWSADGTNYGYTF	TGTGCCTGGAGTGCAGACGGAACTAACTATGGCTACACCTTC
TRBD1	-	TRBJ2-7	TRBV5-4	CASSPGDSRLGWYEQYF	TGTGCCAGCAGCCCAGGGGACAGCCGTTTGGGGTGGTACGAGCAGTACTTC
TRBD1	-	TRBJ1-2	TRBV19	CASRKGQGNNYGYTF	TGTGCCAGTAGAAAGGGACAGGGGAACAACTATGGCTACACCTTC
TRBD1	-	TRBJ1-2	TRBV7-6	CASSPRTGGERGYTF	TGTGCCAGCAGCCCTCGGACAGGGGGCGAGCGAGGCTACACCTTC
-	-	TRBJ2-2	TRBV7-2	CASSLHRAGELFF	TGTGCCAGCAGCTTACACAGGGCGGGGGAGCTGTTTTTT
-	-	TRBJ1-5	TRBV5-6	CASSFRTGNSNQPQHF	TGTGCCAGCAGCTTTAGGACGGGGAATAGCAATCAGCCCCAGCATTTT
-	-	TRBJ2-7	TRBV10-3	CAISEPMQASSYEQYF	TGTGCCATCAGTGAGCCGATGCAGGCGAGCTCCTACGAGCAGTACTTC
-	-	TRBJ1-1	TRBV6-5	CASSRQPNTEAFF	TGTGCCAGCAGCAGACAGCCGAACACTGAAGCTTTCTTT
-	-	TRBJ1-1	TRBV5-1	CASSLVQGNTEAFF	TGCGCCAGCAGCTTGGTACAGGGGAACACTGAAGCTTTCTTT
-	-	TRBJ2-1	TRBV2	CASSEARGLVSYNEQFF	TGTGCCAGCAGTGAAGCACGAGGGTTGGTCTCCTACAATGAGCAGTTCTTC
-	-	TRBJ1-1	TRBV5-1	CASSLEGPTEAFF	TGCGCCAGCAGCTTGGAGGGCCCCACTGAAGCTTTCTTT
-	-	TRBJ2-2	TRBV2	CASSGYIGTTNTGELFF	TGTGCCAGCAGTGGATATATCGGGACAACGAACACCGGGGAGCTGTTTTTT
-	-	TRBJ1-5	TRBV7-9	CASSLARSDQPQHF	TGTGCCAGCAGCTTAGCTCGAAGCGATCAGCCCCAGCATTTT
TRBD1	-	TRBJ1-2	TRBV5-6	CASSFRFAQGASNYGYTF	TGTGCCAGCAGCTTTAGGTTTGCGCAGGGGGCGTCAAACTATGGCTACACCTTC
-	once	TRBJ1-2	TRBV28	CATHHEGPGYTF	TGTGCCACCCACCACGAGGGGCCGGGCTACACCTTC
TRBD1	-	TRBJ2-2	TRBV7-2	CASSSWGTGNTGELFF	TGTGCCAGCAGCTCGTGGGGGACAGGGAACACCGGGGAGCTGTTTTTT
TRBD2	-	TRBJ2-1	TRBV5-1	CASSLEAGEVEFF	TGCGCCAGCAGCTTGGAGGCGGGGGAAGTGGAGTTCTTC
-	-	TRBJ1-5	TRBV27	CATQPQHF	TGCGCCACTCAGCCCCAGCATTTT
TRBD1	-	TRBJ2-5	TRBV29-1	CSVDSGTGLQETQYF	TGCAGCGTTGACTCCGGGACAGGCTTACAAGAGACCCAGTACTTC
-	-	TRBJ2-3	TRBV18	CASSELADTQYF	TGTGCCAGCTCAGAGTTGGCAGATACGCAGTATTTT
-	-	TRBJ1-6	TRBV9	CASSVVGGLNSPLHF	TGTGCCAGCAGCGTAGTGGGAGGACTTAATTCACCCCTCCACTTT
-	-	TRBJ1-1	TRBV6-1	CASSERGGKGTEAFF	TGTGCCAGCAGTGAACGGGGGGGTAAGGGCACTGAAGCTTTCTTT
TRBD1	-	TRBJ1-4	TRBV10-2	CASSESLGTGTGRGEKLFF	TGCGCCAGCAGTGAGTCCTTAGGGACAGGGACGGGAAGAGGTGAAAAACTGTTTTTT
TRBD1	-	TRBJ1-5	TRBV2	CASSADRGDQPQHF	TGTGCCAGCAGCGCGGACAGGGGGGATCAGCCCCAGCATTTT
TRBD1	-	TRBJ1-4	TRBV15	CATSRERTGGNEKLFF	TGTGCCACCAGCAGAGAACGGACAGGGGGGAATGAAAAACTGTTTTTT
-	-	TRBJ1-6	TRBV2	CASKLGANSPLHF	TGTGCCAGCAAGTTAGGGGCTAATTCACCCCTCCACTTT
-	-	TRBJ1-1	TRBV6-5	CASGEQGNTEAFF	TGTGCCAGCGGAGAACAGGGGAACACTGAAGCTTTCTTT
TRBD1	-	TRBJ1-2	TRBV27	CASSYRGGNYGYTF	TGTGCCAGCAGTTACCGAGGGGGCAACTATGGCTACACCTTC
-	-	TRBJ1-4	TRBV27	CASSLGTPSEKLFF	TGTGCCAGCAGTTTAGGGACACCTTCTGAAAAACTGTTTTTT
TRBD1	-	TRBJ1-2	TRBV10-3	CAISPDREVGYTF	TGTGCCATCAGCCCGGACAGGGAGGTTGGCTACACCTTC
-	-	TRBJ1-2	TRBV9	CASSVGGGPTNYGYTF	TGTGCCAGCAGCGTAGGGGGGGGACCCACTAACTATGGCTACACCTTC
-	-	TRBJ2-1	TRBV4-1	CASSYPGAQPYNEQFF	TGCGCCAGCAGCTACCCGGGAGCGCAACCCTACAATGAGCAGTTCTTC
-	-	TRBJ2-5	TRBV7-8	CASSLSNRGLRGALYQETQYF	TGTGCCAGCAGCTTAAGTAACCGGGGTCTTCGAGGGGCCCTGTATCAAGAGACCCAGTACTTC
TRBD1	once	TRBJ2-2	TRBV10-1	CASRRDRVTGELFF	TGCGCCAGCAGAAGGGACAGGGTCACCGGGGAGCTGTTTTTT
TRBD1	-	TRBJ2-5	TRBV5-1	CPTSATTGGGQETQYF	TGCCCCACCAGCGCCACGACAGGGGGGGGACAAGAGACCCAGTACTTC
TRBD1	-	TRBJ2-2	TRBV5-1	CASSLRQGTGELFF	TGCGCCAGCAGCTTGCGACAGGGAACCGGGGAGCTGTTTTTT
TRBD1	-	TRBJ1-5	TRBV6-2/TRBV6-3	CASSRTGYSSNQPQHF	TGTGCCAGCAGTAGGACAGGGTACTCTAGCAATCAGCCCCAGCATTTT
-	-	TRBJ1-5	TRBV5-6	CASSFSLFSNQPQHF	TGTGCCAGCAGCTTTTCCCTTTTTTCCAATCAGCCCCAGCATTTT
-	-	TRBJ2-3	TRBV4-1	CASSPPRGTDTQYF	TGCGCCAGCAGCCCACCACGGGGCACAGATACGCAGTATTTT
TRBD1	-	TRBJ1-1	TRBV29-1	CSAGQGARSTEAFF	TGCAGCGCGGGACAGGGGGCCCGAAGCACTGAAGCTTTCTTT
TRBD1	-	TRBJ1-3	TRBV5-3	CARSVNWDRVSSGNTIYF	TGTGCCAGAAGCGTAAACTGGGACAGGGTAAGCTCTGGAAACACCATATATTTT
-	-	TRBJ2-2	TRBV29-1	CSVEKREQAGTGELFF	TGCAGCGTTGAAAAGAGAGAGCAGGCCGGCACCGGGGAGCTGTTTTTT
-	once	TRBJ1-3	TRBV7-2	CASSYPGNTIYF	TGTGCCAGCAGCTACCCCGGGAACACCATATATTTT
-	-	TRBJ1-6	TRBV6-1	CASGAAGYNSPLHF	TGTGCCAGCGGTGCAGCAGGGTATAATTCACCCCTCCACTTT
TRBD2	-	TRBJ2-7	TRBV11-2	CASSFGGTTYEQYF	TGTGCCAGCAGCTTTGGCGGGACTACCTACGAGCAGTACTTC
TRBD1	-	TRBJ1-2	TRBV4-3	CASSQDRTGGNYGYTF	TGCGCCAGCAGCCAAGATAGGACAGGGGGCAACTATGGCTACACCTTC
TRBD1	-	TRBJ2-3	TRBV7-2	CASSLGQGGTDTQYF	TGTGCCAGCAGCTTAGGACAGGGGGGCACAGATACGCAGTATTTT
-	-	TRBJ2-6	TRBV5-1	CASSSEAGVGANVLTF	TGCGCCAGCAGCTCCGAGGCAGGGGTCGGGGCCAACGTCCTGACTTTC
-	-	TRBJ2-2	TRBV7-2	CASSLNTNTGELFF	TGTGCCAGCAGCTTAAACACCAACACCGGGGAGCTGTTTTTT
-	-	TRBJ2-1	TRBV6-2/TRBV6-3	CASSYSNWGGIDNEQFF	TGTGCCAGCAGTTACTCGAATTGGGGCGGGATCGACAATGAGCAGTTCTTC
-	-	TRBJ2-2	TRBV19	CASRWQGRTGELFF	TGTGCCAGTAGATGGCAGGGAAGGACCGGGGAGCTGTTTTTT
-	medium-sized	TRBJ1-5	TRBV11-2	CASSLVGGTQHF	TGTGCCAGCAGCTTAGTGGGGGGGACCCAGCATTTT
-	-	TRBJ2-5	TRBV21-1	CASPPVAGGLQETQYF	TGTGCCAGCCCACCGGTGGCGGGGGGGCTTCAAGAGACCCAGTACTTC
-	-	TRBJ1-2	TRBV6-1	CASSEAGVSSTF	TGTGCCAGCAGTGAAGCAGGGGTTTCTAGCACCTTC
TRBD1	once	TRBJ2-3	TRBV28	CAVPGTGEIGTQYF	TGTGCCGTCCCCGGGACAGGGGAGATAGGTACGCAGTATTTT
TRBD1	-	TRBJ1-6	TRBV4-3	CASSPGQGANSPLHF	TGCGCCAGCAGCCCGGGACAGGGGGCCAATTCACCCCTCCACTTT